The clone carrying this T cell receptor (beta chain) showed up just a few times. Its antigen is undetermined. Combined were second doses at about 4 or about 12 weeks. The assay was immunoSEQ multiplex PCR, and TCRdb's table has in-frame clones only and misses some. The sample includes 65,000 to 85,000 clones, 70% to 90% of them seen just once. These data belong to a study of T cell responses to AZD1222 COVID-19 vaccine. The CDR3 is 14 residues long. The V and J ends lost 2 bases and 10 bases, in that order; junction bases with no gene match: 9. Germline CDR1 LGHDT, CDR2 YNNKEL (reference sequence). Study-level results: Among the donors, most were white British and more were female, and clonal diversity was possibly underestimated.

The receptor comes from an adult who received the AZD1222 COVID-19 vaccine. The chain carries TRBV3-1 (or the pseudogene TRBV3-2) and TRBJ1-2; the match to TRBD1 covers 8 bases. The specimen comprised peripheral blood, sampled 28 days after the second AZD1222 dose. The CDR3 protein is CASSQPGQVGFYTF. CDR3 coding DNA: TGTGCCAGCAGCCAACCGGGACAGGTTGGGTTCTACACCTTC.